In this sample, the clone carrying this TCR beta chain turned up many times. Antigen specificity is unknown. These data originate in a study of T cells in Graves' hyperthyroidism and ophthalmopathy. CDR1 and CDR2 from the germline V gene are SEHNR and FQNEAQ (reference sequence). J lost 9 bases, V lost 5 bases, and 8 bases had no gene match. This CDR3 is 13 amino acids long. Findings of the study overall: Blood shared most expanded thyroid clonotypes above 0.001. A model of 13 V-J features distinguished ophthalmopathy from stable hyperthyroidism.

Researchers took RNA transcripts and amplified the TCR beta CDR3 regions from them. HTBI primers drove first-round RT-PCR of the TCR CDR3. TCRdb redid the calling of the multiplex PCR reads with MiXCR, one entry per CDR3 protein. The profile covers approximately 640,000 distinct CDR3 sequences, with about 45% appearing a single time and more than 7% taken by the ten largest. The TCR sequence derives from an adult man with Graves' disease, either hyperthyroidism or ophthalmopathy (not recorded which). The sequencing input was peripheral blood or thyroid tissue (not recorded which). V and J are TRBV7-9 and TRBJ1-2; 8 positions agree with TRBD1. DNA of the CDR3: TGTGCCAGCAGCCTCGGAAGGGACAGGAGCTACACCTTC. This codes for CASSLGRDRSYTF. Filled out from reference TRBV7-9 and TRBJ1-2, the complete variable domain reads DTGVSQNPRHKITKRGQNVTFRCDPISEHNRLYWYRQTLGQGPEFLTYFQNEAQLEKSRLLSDRFSAERPKGSFSTLEIQRTEQGDSAMYLCASSLGRDRSYTFGSGTRLTVV.